Listed below are T cell receptor beta chains from one sample, sequenced in a study of T cell clonotyping in hematopoietic cell transplantation. Produced via immunoSEQ multiplex PCR; TCRdb's table is partial and in-frame only. In the table there are 35,000 to 50,000 clones, less than 85% of which are singletons. This material consisted of peripheral blood mononuclear cells, taken before stem cell transplant. The origin of the receptors is a man aged 55 to 70 with acute myeloid leukemia. Some clones in this sample may be carry-over from other donors' samples. Each CDR3 is given without its conserved first and last residue. Where a row states a size, it is once, few, many or the class of an expanded clone; other rows omit it.

>TRBJ1-6|TRBV7-2|.
ASSQEQASLGISPLH
>TRBJ2-7|TRBV5-1|few
ASSPEVASYEQY
>TRBJ1-2|TRBV7-8|.
ASSSGERIYGYT
>TRBJ1-6|TRBV27|.
ASSPYRGLAYSPLH
>TRBJ2-3|TRBV11-2|.
ASRTIRLGLGPDTQY
>TRBJ2-6|TRBV28|.
ASNLGAGANVLT
>TRBJ1-4|TRBV6-6|.
ASSPNTATNEKLF
>TRBJ1-2|TRBV4-2|.
ASSQAGLTGGYT
>TRBJ1-5|TRBV6-1|.
ASNNRGQGPQH
>TRBJ2-6|TRBV28|.
ASSAGTTSGANVLT
>TRBJ1-4|TRBV19|.
ASSRGGWATNEKLF
>TRBJ1-5|TRBV19|.
GAGDRAQPQH
>TRBJ1-2|TRBV2|.
ASSETGHGYT
>TRBJ2-5|TRBV4-2|.
ASSQVMGHEETQY
>TRBJ2-5|TRBV6-5|.
ASKRFGTQY
>TRBJ2-7|TRBV4-3|.
ASSQDLPDRQY
>TRBJ1-2|TRBV29-1|.
SVAVGPDYGYT
>TRBJ1-6|TRBV4-1|few
ASTPGWSYNSPLH
>TRBJ1-6|TRBV6-4|.
ASSDSTGEWNSPLH
>TRBJ2-7|TRBV28|once
ASSLVRTYEQY
>TRBJ2-4|TRBV6-5|.
ASKATTGSGLQY
>TRBJ2-7|TRBV6-1|once
ASSEGQPDPRGYEQY
>TRBJ2-7|TRBV20-1|.
SASIHYEQY
>TRBJ1-5|TRBV7-2|few
ASSQPGAGFNQPQH